These T cell receptor beta chains were read from a single sample in a study of memory CD4+ T cells and cytomegalovirus serostatus. Sequencing was performed with immunoSEQ multiplex PCR; in TCRdb, only in-frame clones are kept and a portion is missing. Here the sample spans around 88,000 clones, around 80% being singletons. What was sequenced was memory CD4+ T cells from blood. These receptors all come from an adult in good health and CMV-seropositive. CDR3s include the opening cysteine and the closing phenylalanine or tryptophan. D genes are given only for firm matches. Expanded clones are given a class, and other clones once, few, many or no size at all.

length: 15; size: NA; V: TRBV5-8; J: TRBJ2-7; D: TRBD1; CDR3: CASSLDPQGARPRYF; DNA: TGTGCCAGCAGCCTGGACCCCCAGGGGGCTCGACCGAGATACTTC
length: 15; size: NA; V: TRBV27; J: TRBJ1-2; D: TRBD1; CDR3: CASSRRTGINYGYTF; DNA: TGTGCCAGCAGTCGCCGGACAGGGATTAACTATGGCTACACCTTC
length: 15; size: NA; V: TRBV5-6; J: TRBJ2-7; D: NA; CDR3: CASINSDRYSYEQYF; DNA: TGTGCCAGCATCAACAGCGACCGCTACTCCTACGAGCAGTACTTC
length: 15; size: NA; V: TRBV5-1; J: TRBJ2-1; D: NA; CDR3: CASMGVKSSYNEQFF; DNA: TGCGCCAGCATGGGGGTTAAGAGCTCCTACAATGAGCAGTTCTTC
length: 9; size: NA; V: TRBV19; J: TRBJ1-2; D: NA; CDR3: CASKYGYTF; DNA: TGTGCCAGTAAATATGGCTACACCTTC
length: 15; size: NA; V: TRBV28; J: TRBJ2-2; D: TRBD1; CDR3: CASRVFGQGAGELFF; DNA: TGTGCCAGCCGAGTTTTCGGACAGGGCGCCGGGGAGCTGTTTTTT
length: 13; size: once; V: TRBV29-1; J: TRBJ2-3; D: TRBD2; CDR3: CSVQGGSTDTQYF; DNA: TGCAGCGTGCAGGGAGGGAGCACAGATACGCAGTATTTT
length: 13; size: few; V: TRBV9; J: TRBJ1-1; D: NA; CDR3: CASSRGGLLEAFF; DNA: TGTGCCAGCAGCCGAGGAGGGTTACTTGAAGCTTTCTTT
length: 17; size: NA; V: TRBV28; J: TRBJ1-5; D: TRBD1; CDR3: CASSLSPDRVSNQPQHF; DNA: TGTGCCAGCAGTTTATCCCCGGACAGGGTTAGCAATCAGCCCCAGCATTTT
length: 19; size: once; V: TRBV7-2; J: TRBJ1-3; D: NA; CDR3: CASSLTFSVLGGSGNTIYF; DNA: TGTGCCAGCAGCTTAACGTTTTCGGTCCTGGGCGGCTCTGGAAACACCATATATTTT
length: 15; size: NA; V: TRBV28; J: TRBJ2-2; D: NA; CDR3: CASERVPTNTGELFF; DNA: TGTGCCAGCGAGCGGGTACCGACGAACACCGGGGAGCTGTTTTTT
length: 11; size: NA; V: TRBV28; J: TRBJ2-5; D: NA; CDR3: CASSLRETQYF; DNA: TGTGCCAGCAGTTTGAGAGAGACCCAGTACTTC
length: 15; size: many; V: TRBV19; J: TRBJ1-2; D: TRBD1; CDR3: CASKDHSGQNYGYTF; DNA: TGTGCCAGTAAGGACCATTCGGGACAGAACTATGGCTACACCTTC
length: 18; size: NA; V: TRBV19; J: TRBJ2-6; D: TRBD1; CDR3: CASSIRQGMGSGANVLTF; DNA: TGTGCCAGTAGTATTCGACAGGGAATGGGATCTGGGGCCAACGTCCTGACTTTC
length: 16; size: NA; V: TRBV9; J: TRBJ2-5; D: TRBD2; CDR3: CASSVGGSGTGETQYF; DNA: TGTGCCAGCAGCGTAGGGGGTAGCGGGACCGGGGAGACCCAGTACTTC
length: 14; size: NA; V: TRBV28; J: TRBJ1-1; D: NA; CDR3: CASYPGSPNTEAFF; DNA: TGTGCCAGTTACCCGGGATCGCCGAACACTGAAGCTTTCTTT
length: 15; size: few; V: TRBV7-3; J: TRBJ1-1; D: TRBD1; CDR3: CASSSGDRGGSEAFF; DNA: TGTGCCAGCAGCTCCGGAGACAGGGGCGGGTCTGAAGCTTTCTTT
length: 15; size: few; V: TRBV4-3; J: TRBJ2-1; D: NA; CDR3: CASSQGWQVGNEQFF; DNA: TGCGCCAGCAGCCAAGGGTGGCAGGTCGGTAATGAGCAGTTCTTC
length: 12; size: NA; V: TRBV2; J: TRBJ1-5; D: NA; CDR3: CASSAAGQPQHF; DNA: TGTGCCAGCAGTGCGGCTGGCCAGCCCCAGCATTTT
length: 15; size: NA; V: TRBV29-1; J: TRBJ2-1; D: NA; CDR3: CSVVGGYKGYNEQFF; DNA: TGCAGCGTTGTCGGGGGCTACAAAGGCTACAATGAGCAGTTCTTC
length: 14; size: NA; V: TRBV27; J: TRBJ1-2; D: NA; CDR3: CASSLRGGEGGYTF; DNA: TGTGCCAGCAGTCTGCGCGGGGGCGAGGGTGGCTACACCTTC
length: 13; size: NA; V: TRBV7-3; J: TRBJ2-1; D: NA; CDR3: CASSKAEGNEQFF; DNA: TGTGCCAGCAGTAAAGCAGAGGGAAATGAGCAGTTCTTC
length: 14; size: NA; V: TRBV29-1; J: TRBJ2-7; D: TRBD2; CDR3: CSFCSGTTTYEQYF; DNA: TGCAGCTTTTGTTCGGGGACTACTACCTACGAGCAGTACTTC
length: 15; size: NA; V: TRBV18; J: TRBJ1-1; D: TRBD1; CDR3: CASSPTQGAFTEAFF; DNA: TGTGCCAGCTCACCAACCCAGGGGGCGTTTACTGAAGCTTTCTTT
length: 14; size: few; V: TRBV4-2; J: TRBJ2-1; D: NA; CDR3: CASSQEWQTYEQFF; DNA: TGTGCCAGCAGCCAAGAGTGGCAGACTTATGAGCAGTTCTTC